Described below is a single TCR beta chain sequence and its context. Its target is unknown. Cells that had been cultured for about 10 days were the source of isolated CD4+ T cells. This individual contracted SARS-CoV-2 between March and December 2020, as verified by PCR. Each person got two doses of an mRNA SARS-CoV-2 vaccine, BNT162b2 or mRNA-1273. The CDR3 spans 15 residues. Per germline, CDR1 SGHDN and CDR2 FVKESK. The V end was cut by 4 bases, the J end by 7 bases, with 17 bases between. Profiling relied on immunoSEQ multiplex PCR, and the TCRdb table lists in-frame clones only, not all of them. The sample lists tens of thousands of clones, more than 65% occurring once. This sample was included in a study of vaccination effects on CD4 cells after COVID-19. Whole-study findings and limits: Infection- and vaccine-induced clones contracted markedly late after vaccination.

The receptor was derived from a human donor who had a prior SARS-CoV-2 infection. This chain links TRBV14 with TRBJ2-1; weak D call: TRBD2 (6 bases). Sequenced here: CD4+ T cells from PBMCs cultured without peptide, sampled after COVID-19 vaccination. The CDR3: CASSLPGVGRNEQFF. As DNA, the CDR3 is TGTGCCAGCAGCCTCCCGGGAGTAGGTAGGAATGAGCAGTTCTTC.